The 20 T cell receptor beta chains below were found in one sample sequenced in a study of CD8 T cells in Susac syndrome. The RNA, roughly 0.45 to 1 ug, was put through reverse transcription using random hexamers. From the immunoSEQ multiplex PCR reads, TCRdb called clonotypes with MiXCR, one entry per CDR3 protein. This table holds roughly 200,000 distinct CDR3 sequences, roughly 94% found once. Sequences were obtained from CD4+ T cells from PBMCs. The receptors were sampled from a human donor in good health.

This chain joins TRBV6-2 or TRBV6-3 and TRBJ2-3; D gene unclear. CDR1 is MNHEY and CDR2 is SVGEGT in the germline V gene. V gave up 4 bases and J gave up 5 bases, with 13 bases separating them. CDR3 length: 14 amino acids. The DNA for the CDR3 is TGTGCCAGCAGTTCTAGAAACTGGGGAGATACGCAGTATTTT. This encodes CASSSRNWGDTQYF.

This clonotype was seen only once. V gene TRBV6-2 or TRBV6-3 combines with J gene TRBJ1-1; no reliable D call. The CDR3 contains 14 residues. V shed 2 bases and J shed 5 bases, with 12 bases lying between them. CDR1 is MNHEY and CDR2 is SVGEGT in the germline V gene. This CDR3 is CASSYHGVSTEAFF. In DNA form, the CDR3 reads TGTGCCAGCAGTTACCACGGGGTTTCGACTGAAGCTTTCTTT.

A single count supports this clonotype. This chain links TRBV19 with TRBJ2-3, with TRBD2 matching over 9 bases. The germline CDR1 and CDR2 sequences are LNHDA and SQIVND (reference sequence). CDR3 size: 15 residues. Trimming took 5 bases from V and 3 from J; bases not matched to a gene: 6. For the CDR3, the DNA is TGTGCCAGTAGTGGACCGGGACTAGCAACAGATACGCAGTATTTT. Its protein product is CASSGPGLATDTQYF.

The V and J genes are TRBV9 and TRBJ2-7; 7 bases align to TRBD2. CDR1 is SGDLS and CDR2 is YYNGEE in the germline V gene. The CDR3 loop spans 16 amino acids. The trim removed 0 bases at V and 2 bases at J, leaving 8 bases unmatched. In nucleotides, the CDR3 is TGTGCCAGCAGCGTAGGGGCGGGAGCTGGCCCCTACGAGCAGTACTTC. It yields the protein CASSVGAGAGPYEQYF. Complete variable domain (other parts from reference TRBV9 and TRBJ2-7): DSGVTQTPKHLITATGQRVTLRCSPRSGDLSVYWYQQSLDQGLQFLIQYYNGEERAKGNILERFSAQQFPDLHSELNLSSLELGDSALYFCASSVGAGAGPYEQYFGPGTRLTVT.

This sequence joins TRBV11-2 and TRBJ1-1; TRBD1 matches at 7 bases. The CDR3 contains 16 residues. Germline trimming cut 1 base from V and 3 bases from J; bases unmatched to any gene: 8. Looked up from germline, CDR1 is SGHAT and CDR2 is FQNNGV. The CDR3 region is CASSLGPGQGDTEAFF. The DNA for the CDR3 is TGTGCCAGCAGCTTAGGCCCCGGGCAGGGGGACACTGAAGCTTTCTTT.

The genes are TRBV7-9 and TRBJ2-1; 9 bases map to TRBD1. After removal of 3 bases from V and 1 base from J, the junction contained 4 bases not matched to a gene. CDR1 SEHNR and CDR2 FQNEAQ come from the germline V gene (reference sequence). CDR3 size: 16 residues. The CDR3 protein is CASSFRQGVSYNEQFF. In DNA, the CDR3 is TGTGCCAGCAGCTTCCGACAGGGGGTGTCCTACAATGAGCAGTTCTTC.

This chain links TRBV9 with TRBJ2-2; 14 bases agree with TRBD2. V trimming: 3 bases; J trimming: 8 bases; junction bases outside the gene matches: 9. The CDR3 runs to 17 residues. CDR1 is SGDLS, CDR2 YYNGEE, per germline. CDR3 in amino acids: CASSAVTSGRAGGELFF. The CDR3 region has the DNA TGTGCCAGCAGCGCAGTGACTAGCGGGAGGGCCGGTGGGGAGCTGTTTTTT.

The chain carries TRBV9 and TRBJ2-5; D unresolved. Trimming took 0 bases from V and 0 from J, leaving 6 bases between them. The CDR3 has 14 residues. The germline V gene has CDR1 SGDLS and CDR2 YYNGEE. The CDR3 nucleotides are TGTGCCAGCAGCGTAGGAGGCAACCAAGAGACCCAGTACTTC. This gives the protein CASSVGGNQETQYF.

The V gene is TRBV3-1, the J gene TRBJ2-1, with D possibly TRBD2 on 6 matching bases. The ends were cut back, 7 bases at V and 7 bases at J, with 23 bases in the middle. The germline gives CDR1 LGHDT, CDR2 YNNKEL (reference sequence). This CDR3 region has 16 residues. The CDR3 region has the DNA TGTGCCAGCAACCATGCTGCGGGAATCGGTACGAATGAGCAGTTCTTC. Protein: CASNHAAGIGTNEQFF.

This rearrangement joins TRBV24-1 to TRBJ2-1; TRBD2 aligns across 10 bases. CDR3 length: 15 residues. Germline loops: CDR1 KGHDR, CDR2 SFDVKD. Unmatched junction bases numbered 5, after V lost 3 bases and J lost 7 bases. The CDR3 coding sequence is TGTGCCACCAGTGATCCTAGCGGGAGTGCAAATGAGCAGTTCTTC. Amino acids: CATSDPSGSANEQFF.

The chain combines TRBV15 with TRBJ2-1; 11 nucleotides match TRBD2. With V trimmed by 7 bases and J by 1 base, 3 bases remained unmatched. Germline V lookup: CDR1 LNHNV, CDR2 YYDKDF (reference sequence). The CDR3 has 15 amino acids. Here the CDR3 DNA reads TGTGCCACCACGGGACTAGCGGTATCCTACAATGAGCAGTTCTTC. Amino acid sequence: CATTGLAVSYNEQFF. Full variable domain (outside the CDR3, taken from reference TRBV15 and TRBJ2-1): DAMVIQNPRYQVTQFGKPVTLSCSQTLNHNVMYWYQQKSSQAPKLLFHYYDKDFNNEADTPDNFQSRRPNTSFCFLDIRSPGLGDTAMYLCATTGLAVSYNEQFFGPGTRLTVL.

V and J are TRBV6-6 and TRBJ2-7; 7 positions agree with TRBD1. Trimming cost V 7 bases and J 3 bases; bases outside gene matches: 6. Germline CDR1 reads MNHNY; CDR2 reads SVGAGI (reference sequence). The CDR3 contains 13 residues. CDR3 DNA: TGTGCCAGCACGGGACAGATATTCTACGAGCAGTACTTC. It translates to CASTGQIFYEQYF.

This chain joins TRBV7-9 and TRBJ2-7; 8 bases map to TRBD1. The V gene's germline CDR1 is SEHNR and CDR2 FQNEAQ (reference sequence). The V and J ends lost 0 bases and 6 bases, in that order; junction bases with no gene match: 1. The CDR3 is made up of 13 amino acids. The DNA for the CDR3 is TGTGCCAGCAGCTTAGCCGGGACAGGCGAGCAGTACTTC. As protein: CASSLAGTGEQYF.

The chain uses TRBV29-1 and TRBJ2-5; a possible D gene is TRBD2 (6 bases). V lost 4 bases and J 2 bases, leaving 11 bases between the germline ends. The germline V gene encodes CDR1 SQVTM and CDR2 ANQGSEA. CDR3 length equals 13 residues. The CDR3 DNA is TGCAGCGTTGTCGGGAGAGCACAAGAGACCCAGTACTTC. Protein sequence: CSVVGRAQETQYF.

The gene calls are TRBV29-1 and TRBJ2-5; D not resolved. In germline, CDR1 is SQVTM, CDR2 ANQGSEA. This CDR3 comprises 13 residues. Trimming left V 2 bases short and J 2 bases short, with 9 bases between. CDR3 nucleotides: TGCAGCGTTGAATGGTGGAGTCAAGAGACCCAGTACTTC. It yields the protein CSVEWWSQETQYF.

This chain links TRBV9 with TRBJ2-1, with no clear D. Germline V lookup: CDR1 SGDLS, CDR2 YYNGEE. This CDR3 region has 12 residues. With 0 bases removed from V and 10 bases from J, the gap between germline ends came to 8 bases. The DNA of the CDR3 is TGTGCCAGCAGCGTAGAAGGTGGGGAGCAGTTCTTC. It codes for CASSVEGGEQFF.

DNA of the CDR3: TGCAGTGCTAGAAAGGGAGCCGGGGAGCTGTTTTTT. It translates to CSARKGAGELFF. The chain employs TRBV20-1 and TRBJ2-2, with D maybe TRBD2 (5 bases). Trimming stripped 2 bases from V and 6 bases from J, with 7 bases between. The CDR3 contains 12 residues. The germline gives CDR1 DFQATT, CDR2 SNEGSKA (reference sequence).

V and J are TRBV5-1 and TRBJ2-6, with D possibly matching TRBD2 (6 bases). The V and J ends lost 7 bases and 0 bases respectively, with 11 bases between them. CDR3 length: 15 amino acids. Germline values: CDR1 SGHRS, CDR2 YFSETQ. CDR3 sequence reads: CASGRESSGANVLTF. CDR3 DNA: TGCGCCAGCGGTCGGGAGAGCTCTGGGGCCAACGTCCTGACTTTC.

This clonotype was counted once. The genes are TRBV27 and TRBJ2-7, with D unclear. Germline lookup yields CDR1 MNHEY and CDR2 SMNVEV (reference sequence). This CDR3 has 14 amino acids. Trimming removed 5 bases at V and 6 bases at J, with 17 bases between. CDR3: CASSTSMKVREQYF. CDR3 sequence (DNA): TGTGCCAGCAGTACATCGATGAAGGTGCGCGAGCAGTACTTC.

This clonotype was counted a single time. CDR3: CASSPILVQNEQFF. In DNA form, the CDR3 reads TGTGCCAGCAGTCCAATTCTTGTCCAGAATGAGCAGTTCTTC. V and J are TRBV28 and TRBJ2-1; D is uncertain. The ends were cut back, 5 bases at V and 7 bases at J, with 15 bases in the middle. The CDR3 is 14 amino acids. The germline gives CDR1 MDHEN, CDR2 SYDVKM. Based on the CDR3 plus reference TRBV28 and TRBJ2-1, the full variable domain is DVKVTQSSRYLVKRTGEKVFLECVQDMDHENMFWYRQDPGLGLRLIYFSYDVKMKEKGDIPEGYSVSREKKERFSLILESASTNQTSMYLCASSPILVQNEQFFGPGTRLTVL.